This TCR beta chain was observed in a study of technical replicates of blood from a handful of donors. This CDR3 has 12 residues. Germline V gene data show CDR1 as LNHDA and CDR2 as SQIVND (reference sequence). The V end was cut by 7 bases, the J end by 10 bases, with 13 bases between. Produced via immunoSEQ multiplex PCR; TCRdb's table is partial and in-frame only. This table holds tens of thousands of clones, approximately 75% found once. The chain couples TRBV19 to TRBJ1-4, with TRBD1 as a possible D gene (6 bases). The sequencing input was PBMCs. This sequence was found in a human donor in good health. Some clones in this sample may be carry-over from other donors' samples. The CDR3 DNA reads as TGTGCCAGTACGAACAGGGCTGCAAAACTGTTTTTT. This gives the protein CASTNRAAKLFF.